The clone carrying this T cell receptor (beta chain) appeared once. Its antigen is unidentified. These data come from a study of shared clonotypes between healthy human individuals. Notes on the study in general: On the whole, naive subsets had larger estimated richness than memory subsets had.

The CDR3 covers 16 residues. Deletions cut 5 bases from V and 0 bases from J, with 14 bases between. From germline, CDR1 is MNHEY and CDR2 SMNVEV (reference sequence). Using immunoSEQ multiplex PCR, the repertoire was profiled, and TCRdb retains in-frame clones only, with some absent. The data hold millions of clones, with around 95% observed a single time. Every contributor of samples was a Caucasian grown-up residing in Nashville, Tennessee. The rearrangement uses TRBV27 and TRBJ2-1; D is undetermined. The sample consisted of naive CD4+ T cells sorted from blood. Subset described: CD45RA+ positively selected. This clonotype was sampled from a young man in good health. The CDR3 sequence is CASSPRVTSSYNEQFF. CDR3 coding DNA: TGTGCCAGCAGTCCCCGTGTGACGAGCTCCTACAATGAGCAGTTCTTC.